Sequencing of this T cell receptor beta chain was carried out in a study of blood T cell repertoires in COVID-19. Study at large: Samples of COVID-19 (acute and convalescent) were obtained from the United States, Italy and Spain. The cDNA or gDNA used as material had been derived from T cells, B-cell-depleted T cells, or PBMCs.

In the original analysis: Amplified reference gene primers provided the basis for estimating nucleated cell counts. Assay: immunoSEQ multiplex PCR; the TCRdb copy retains only in-frame clones and omits some. V and J calls and clone size are as listed in that table; D and trimming were resolved from the DNA. The repertoire holds roughly 120,000 clones, around 80% seen once, with around 4% in the top ten. The V end lost 1 base, the J end lost 9 bases, and 18 bases lay between the germline ends. The CDR3 is 15 amino acids. Germline V gene lookup returns CDR1 MDHEN and CDR2 SYDVKM. The gene calls are TRBV28 and TRBJ1-1, with D possibly matching TRBD1 (6 bases). This receptor was taken from a woman older than 75 with acute or convalescent COVID-19. Sequencing was performed on peripheral blood. The CDR3 reads CASSLSSQGLGQAFF. The CDR3 nucleotides read TGTGCCAGCAGTTTATCCTCCCAGGGGCTGGGGCAAGCTTTCTTT.